This TCR beta chain was profiled in a study of beta chain features in type 1 diabetes. Regarding the study as a whole: Whether TCRB rearrangement is influenced by HLA type went unresolved here.

The authors sorted CD4+ naive, central memory, regulatory and stem cell-like memory cells via CD45RO/CCR7/CD25/CD127/CD95/CD27. The CDR3 consists of 14 residues. V lost 3 bases and J lost 4; bases outside the gene matches: 5. Germline V lookup: CDR1 MDHEN, CDR2 SYDVKM. As to this clone: What it recognizes is unknown.

The isolated RNA, all of it, was reverse transcribed, so expressed TCRB transcripts were what got sequenced. Assay: immunoSEQ multiplex PCR; the TCRdb copy retains only in-frame clones and omits some. The data contain 400,000 to 600,000 clones, approximately 30% of them singletons. The chain employs TRBV28 and TRBJ2-7; the match to TRBD1 covers 8 bases. The material sequenced was naive CD4+ T cells from blood. This clonotype was obtained from a man between 18 and 35 years old in good health. The CDR3 loop reads CASSFDRGWYEQYF. The CDR3 coding sequence is TGTGCCAGCAGTTTTGACAGGGGATGGTACGAGCAGTACTTC.